The 2 T cell receptor beta chains presented below share a single source sample, sequenced in a study of OX40 agonist ivuxolimab in advanced cancers. TCRdb's copy holds only in-frame clones and misses some; the assay was immunoSEQ multiplex PCR. The sample includes 82,000 or so clones, 75% to 90% seen only once; the top ten take 2.4%. The specimen was CD4+ or CD8+ T cells sorted from blood, collected in a trial of the OX40 agonist ivuxolimab. The receptors were gathered from an adult with an advanced solid tumor such as melanoma, head and neck, liver or kidney cancer.

The chain is built from TRBV30 and TRBJ1-2, with no clear D. The germline gives CDR1 GTSNPN, CDR2 SVGIG (reference sequence). The CDR3 extends over 11 amino acids. The germline V and J ends were trimmed by 4 bases and 7 bases, with 10 bases remaining between them. CDR3 bases: TGTGCCTGGAATGGAGAGGCTGGCTACACCTTC. Translating gives CAWNGEAGYTF.

The CDR3 bases are TGTGCCTGGATTAGACTAGCTCCCACAGATACGCAGTATTTT. Translating gives CAWIRLAPTDTQYF. The V and J genes are TRBV30 and TRBJ2-3, with 7 positions matching TRBD2. CDR3 size: 14 residues. After removal of 4 bases from V and 2 bases from J, the junction contained 6 bases not matched to a gene. Germline assignment: CDR1 GTSNPN and CDR2 SVGIG (reference sequence).